Listed below are T cell receptor beta chains from one sample, sequenced in a study of cytomegalovirus exposure and HLA in healthy donors. Assay used: immunoSEQ multiplex PCR; TCRdb lists only in-frame clones, some missing. This sample has roughly 120,000 clones, with 9% to 10% found just once. Sequenced: PBMCs. The origin of the receptors is a man under 40 in good health and CMV-seronegative. CDR3s include the opening cysteine and the closing phenylalanine or tryptophan. The D gene is left open where the match is weak. Clone size is shown for a subset of rows, as once, few, many or a class of expanded clone.

CDR3 DNA: TGCGCCAGCAGCCAAGGGAGGTACGGGACAGATACGCAGTATTTT
CDR3 protein: CASSQGRYGTDTQYF
clone size: few
V gene: TRBV4-1
J gene: TRBJ2-3
D gene: NA

CDR3 DNA: TGTGCCAGCAGCAAATTTTTGGACAGGTACGAGCAGTACTTC
CDR3 protein: CASSKFLDRYEQYF
clone size: few
V gene: TRBV21-1
J gene: TRBJ2-7
D gene: NA

CDR3 DNA: TGCGCCAGCAGCCACCGACTAGCGGGAGCTTTCAATGAGCAGTTCTTC
CDR3 protein: CASSHRLAGAFNEQFF
clone size: few
V gene: TRBV10-2
J gene: TRBJ2-1
D gene: TRBD2

CDR3 DNA: TGTGCCAGCTCCGCTTTCTGGGGGGAGAGGGAAGCTTTCTTT
CDR3 protein: CASSAFWGEREAFF
clone size: NA
V gene: TRBV2
J gene: TRBJ1-1
D gene: NA

CDR3 DNA: TGCGCCAGCAGTGAGCGGGAGGATTCCTACAATGAGCAGTTCTTC
CDR3 protein: CASSEREDSYNEQFF
clone size: once
V gene: TRBV10-1
J gene: TRBJ2-1
D gene: TRBD2

CDR3 DNA: TGTGCCAGCCACAGGGTTCGCAATCAGCCCCAGCATTTT
CDR3 protein: CASHRVRNQPQHF
clone size: NA
V gene: TRBV6-1
J gene: TRBJ1-5
D gene: NA

CDR3 DNA: TGCGCCAGCAGCCCGGGGACAGGGGGTTCCTACGAGCAGTACTTC
CDR3 protein: CASSPGTGGSYEQYF
clone size: few
V gene: TRBV5-1
J gene: TRBJ2-7
D gene: TRBD1

CDR3 DNA: TGCAGCGTTGGGCCAGCCAGGGACACTGAAGCTTTCTTT
CDR3 protein: CSVGPARDTEAFF
clone size: few
V gene: TRBV29-1
J gene: TRBJ1-1
D gene: NA

CDR3 DNA: TGTGCCACCAGCAGAAACAGGGAGGGGACCTATAATTCACCCCTCCACTTT
CDR3 protein: CATSRNREGTYNSPLHF
clone size: NA
V gene: TRBV15
J gene: TRBJ1-6
D gene: NA

CDR3 DNA: TGTGCCTGGAGTATTGAGGCAAAGATTAATGAAAAACTGTTTTTT
CDR3 protein: CAWSIEAKINEKLFF
clone size: NA
V gene: TRBV30
J gene: TRBJ1-4
D gene: NA

CDR3 DNA: TGTGCCTGGAGTGTAGATTTTAGCGGGAGTGACAATGAGCAGTTCTTC
CDR3 protein: CAWSVDFSGSDNEQFF
clone size: few
V gene: TRBV30
J gene: TRBJ2-1
D gene: TRBD2

CDR3 DNA: TGCGCCAGCAGCCAAGGGAGGAACACTGAAGCTTTCTTT
CDR3 protein: CASSQGRNTEAFF
clone size: NA
V gene: TRBV4-3
J gene: TRBJ1-1
D gene: NA

CDR3 DNA: TGTGCCAGCAGCGTAAGAACGGGGGGCACAGATACGCAGTATTTT
CDR3 protein: CASSVRTGGTDTQYF
clone size: NA
V gene: TRBV9
J gene: TRBJ2-3
D gene: NA

CDR3 DNA: TGTGCCAGCAGGCTGCGCGGTTGGACAGAAATTGAAGCTTTCTTT
CDR3 protein: CASRLRGWTEIEAFF
clone size: NA
V gene: TRBV27
J gene: TRBJ1-1
D gene: NA

CDR3 DNA: TGTGCCAGCAGTGAAGGGGGCAACAGGGATACGCAGTATTTT
CDR3 protein: CASSEGGNRDTQYF
clone size: NA
V gene: TRBV6-1
J gene: TRBJ2-3
D gene: NA

CDR3 DNA: TGTGCCAGCAGGTATTGGACAGGAGACTATAGCAATCAGCCCCAGCATTTT
CDR3 protein: CASRYWTGDYSNQPQHF
clone size: NA
V gene: TRBV28
J gene: TRBJ1-5
D gene: TRBD1

CDR3 DNA: TGTGCCAGTAGTATGGACCGGGACAGGGGACAAGAGACCCAGTACTTC
CDR3 protein: CASSMDRDRGQETQYF
clone size: few
V gene: TRBV19
J gene: TRBJ2-5
D gene: TRBD1

CDR3 DNA: TGTGCCAGCAGTGGTGGGGGGGAAATCTACGAGCAGTACTTC
CDR3 protein: CASSGGGEIYEQYF
clone size: NA
V gene: TRBV2
J gene: TRBJ2-7
D gene: TRBD2

CDR3 DNA: TGTGCCAGCAGCTGGGGCAGGTTAGGGGTCGATGGCAATCAGCCCCAGCATTTT
CDR3 protein: CASSWGRLGVDGNQPQHF
clone size: once
V gene: TRBV7-8
J gene: TRBJ1-5
D gene: NA

CDR3 DNA: TGTGCCAGCAGCCCCCTAGCGACCTCCTACGAGCAGTACTTC
CDR3 protein: CASSPLATSYEQYF
clone size: NA
V gene: TRBV7-3
J gene: TRBJ2-7
D gene: NA

CDR3 DNA: TGTGCCAGCAGCCAAACAGGGGAGGGCTACACCTTC
CDR3 protein: CASSQTGEGYTF
clone size: few
V gene: TRBV7-9
J gene: TRBJ1-2
D gene: TRBD1

CDR3 DNA: TGTGCCAGCAGAGCTCTTCGGAGCTCTGGAAACACCATATATTTT
CDR3 protein: CASRALRSSGNTIYF
clone size: NA
V gene: TRBV6-5
J gene: TRBJ1-3
D gene: NA

CDR3 DNA: TGTGCCAGCAGGGGCAGGCAGGGGGCTGACACTGAAGCTTTCTTT
CDR3 protein: CASRGRQGADTEAFF
clone size: few
V gene: TRBV27
J gene: TRBJ1-1
D gene: TRBD1

CDR3 DNA: TGTGCCAGCAGCCACTTAGCGGGAGACACCGGGGAGCTGTTTTTT
CDR3 protein: CASSHLAGDTGELFF
clone size: NA
V gene: TRBV4-2
J gene: TRBJ2-2
D gene: TRBD2

CDR3 DNA: TGTGCCAGTAGTATACCCGGACAGGTGGAAGCTTTCTTT
CDR3 protein: CASSIPGQVEAFF
clone size: few
V gene: TRBV19
J gene: TRBJ1-1
D gene: TRBD1

CDR3 DNA: TGCAGCGTTGTCACTAGCGGGAGAGGTGGCGAGCAGTACTTC
CDR3 protein: CSVVTSGRGGEQYF
clone size: few
V gene: TRBV29-1
J gene: TRBJ2-7
D gene: TRBD2

CDR3 DNA: TGTGCCAGTAGTCCCCTTTCCTCTAGCGGGAGGGTCTATAGTTTCTACGAGCAGTACTTC
CDR3 protein: CASSPLSSSGRVYSFYEQYF
clone size: few
V gene: TRBV19
J gene: TRBJ2-7
D gene: TRBD2

CDR3 DNA: TGTGCCAGCAGTTTATCGTATCAGCCCCAGCATTTT
CDR3 protein: CASSLSYQPQHF
clone size: few
V gene: TRBV28
J gene: TRBJ1-5
D gene: NA

CDR3 DNA: TGCGCCAGCAGCCGCAGACCAACGCTCGACAGACCGACAGATAAGCAGTATTTT
CDR3 protein: CASSRRPTLDRPTDKQYF
clone size: NA
V gene: TRBV4-3
J gene: TRBJ2-3
D gene: NA

CDR3 DNA: TGCGCCAGCAGCTTGCAACAGGGCGGCTACACCTTC
CDR3 protein: CASSLQQGGYTF
clone size: few
V gene: TRBV5-1
J gene: TRBJ1-2
D gene: NA

CDR3 DNA: TGTGCCAGCGGTTCAGGGCTGTCTGGAAACACCATATATTTT
CDR3 protein: CASGSGLSGNTIYF
clone size: few
V gene: TRBV25-1
J gene: TRBJ1-3
D gene: NA

CDR3 DNA: TGTGCCAGCAGGACAGGGGGCCAGAACACTGAAGCTTTCTTT
CDR3 protein: CASRTGGQNTEAFF
clone size: few
V gene: TRBV6-5
J gene: TRBJ1-1
D gene: TRBD1

CDR3 DNA: TGTGCCAGTAGTATCCTTCCTGGACGGAGGGGAAGTTCACCCCTCCACTTT
CDR3 protein: CASSILPGRRGSSPLHF
clone size: NA
V gene: TRBV19
J gene: TRBJ1-6
D gene: NA

CDR3 DNA: TGTGCCAGCAGTTACTCCCTTTGGGGTGGAGGGACTGAAGCTTTCTTT
CDR3 protein: CASSYSLWGGGTEAFF
clone size: few
V gene: TRBV6-5
J gene: TRBJ1-1
D gene: NA

CDR3 DNA: TGTGCCAGCAAGGAGCGGACCGCAATATACGAGCAGTACTTC
CDR3 protein: CASKERTAIYEQYF
clone size: few
V gene: TRBV2
J gene: TRBJ2-7
D gene: NA

CDR3 DNA: TGCGCCAGCAGCTTGATTTCTGGGCTAGCGGGAGGAATCAGCTCCTACGAGCAGTACTTC
CDR3 protein: CASSLISGLAGGISSYEQYF
clone size: NA
V gene: TRBV5-1
J gene: TRBJ2-7
D gene: TRBD2

CDR3 DNA: TGCGCCAGCAGCTTACGCTTAGCGGGAGACCCCGTCGGGGAGCTGTTTTTT
CDR3 protein: CASSLRLAGDPVGELFF
clone size: NA
V gene: TRBV4-1
J gene: TRBJ2-2
D gene: TRBD2

CDR3 DNA: TGTGCCAGTAGTATAGACCGGACAGGGGGAGAAAAACTGTTTTTT
CDR3 protein: CASSIDRTGGEKLFF
clone size: few
V gene: TRBV19
J gene: TRBJ1-4
D gene: TRBD1

CDR3 DNA: TGCGCCAGCAGCTTGGACGGACAGACCGGAAACACCATATATTTT
CDR3 protein: CASSLDGQTGNTIYF
clone size: few
V gene: TRBV5-1
J gene: TRBJ1-3
D gene: NA

CDR3 DNA: TGTGCCATCAGTGTCGGGGGGGCCAGCACAGATACGCAGTATTTT
CDR3 protein: CAISVGGASTDTQYF
clone size: NA
V gene: TRBV10-3
J gene: TRBJ2-3
D gene: TRBD2

CDR3 DNA: TGTGCCAGTAGTCCCCGCCCAGGGTCTAACACCGGGGAGCTGTTTTTT
CDR3 protein: CASSPRPGSNTGELFF
clone size: NA
V gene: TRBV19
J gene: TRBJ2-2
D gene: NA

CDR3 DNA: TGTGCCAGCAGCGTAGGGGACCCTAGCGTCACAGATACGCAGTATTTT
CDR3 protein: CASSVGDPSVTDTQYF
clone size: few
V gene: TRBV9
J gene: TRBJ2-3
D gene: NA

CDR3 DNA: TGTGCCAGTCAGCGGGGGGGAACCCAAGAGACCCAGTACTTC
CDR3 protein: CASQRGGTQETQYF
clone size: NA
V gene: TRBV13
J gene: TRBJ2-5
D gene: TRBD2

CDR3 DNA: TGTGCCAGCAGTTCCGGGACAGGGGGTGTGGAGACCCAGTACTTC
CDR3 protein: CASSSGTGGVETQYF
clone size: few
V gene: TRBV27
J gene: TRBJ2-5
D gene: TRBD1

CDR3 DNA: TGCGCCAGCAGCCTCCCACAGGGGGGGAGTGAAAAACTGTTTTTT
CDR3 protein: CASSLPQGGSEKLFF
clone size: few
V gene: TRBV4-1
J gene: TRBJ1-4
D gene: TRBD1

CDR3 DNA: TGTGCCAGCAGCCCCCCTAGACAGGGGCCCAATCAGCCCCAGCATTTT
CDR3 protein: CASSPPRQGPNQPQHF
clone size: NA
V gene: TRBV28
J gene: TRBJ1-5
D gene: TRBD1

CDR3 DNA: TGTGCCAGCAGCGTCGGTTTGGGCCCTTTTTACGAGCAGTACTTC
CDR3 protein: CASSVGLGPFYEQYF
clone size: few
V gene: TRBV9
J gene: TRBJ2-7
D gene: NA

CDR3 DNA: TGTGCCAGTAGTATGGGACATGGGGAGACCCAGTACTTC
CDR3 protein: CASSMGHGETQYF
clone size: few
V gene: TRBV19
J gene: TRBJ2-5
D gene: NA

CDR3 DNA: TGCGCCAGCAGCTTGTCGGGGCCTAGCGGGGGCTCCTACAATGAGCAGTTCTTC
CDR3 protein: CASSLSGPSGGSYNEQFF
clone size: few
V gene: TRBV5-1
J gene: TRBJ2-1
D gene: TRBD2

CDR3 DNA: TGTGCCAGCTCGGGACGGAGGGGGGGAGAGACCCAGTACTTC
CDR3 protein: CASSGRRGGETQYF
clone size: NA
V gene: TRBV6-5
J gene: TRBJ2-5
D gene: NA

CDR3 DNA: TGTGCCAGTAGTCCCCAGGGACAGCCTAGCAATCAGCCCCAGCATTTT
CDR3 protein: CASSPQGQPSNQPQHF
clone size: NA
V gene: TRBV19
J gene: TRBJ1-5
D gene: TRBD1

CDR3 DNA: TGTGCTAGTGGTTTTACAGAAAGCAATCAGCCCCAGCATTTT
CDR3 protein: CASGFTESNQPQHF
clone size: few
V gene: TRBV12-5
J gene: TRBJ1-5
D gene: NA

CDR3 DNA: TGTGTCAGCAGTACAGGGAGCTCTGGGGCCAACGTCCTGACTTTC
CDR3 protein: CVSSTGSSGANVLTF
clone size: few
V gene: TRBV5-4
J gene: TRBJ2-6
D gene: NA

CDR3 DNA: TGTGCCAGTAGTAGTCGAGAAGTAGCGGGGTTCAGCTCCTACAATGAGCAGTTCTTC
CDR3 protein: CASSSREVAGFSSYNEQFF
clone size: NA
V gene: TRBV19
J gene: TRBJ2-1
D gene: TRBD2

CDR3 DNA: TGTGCCAGCAGTCCCTATAAGCCAGGGGTTCAGCCCCAGCATTTT
CDR3 protein: CASSPYKPGVQPQHF
clone size: NA
V gene: TRBV28
J gene: TRBJ1-5
D gene: NA